This paragraph reports one TCR beta chain. The table came from immunoSEQ multiplex PCR; TCRdb's copy has only in-frame clones and leaves some out. This table holds 1,500,000 or so clones, 97% to 99% found once. This sample is part of a study of shared clonotypes between healthy human individuals. V shed 2 bases, J shed 2 bases, and the junction held 8 bases outside the gene matches. CDR1 is SGHDN and CDR2 is FVKESK in the germline V gene. The CDR3 spans 16 residues. This receptor was identified in a man between 25 and 39 years old in good health. Material: naive CD4+ T cells sorted from blood. Subset of the sample: CD45RA+ positively selected. V is TRBV14 and J is TRBJ2-7; 8 positions agree with TRBD1. The CDR3 DNA reads as TGTGCCAGCAGCCAACTTACAGGGGGGTCACCCTACGAGCAGTACTTC. Its translation: CASSQLTGGSPYEQYF.